Sequencing of this T cell receptor (beta chain) was carried out in a study of Graves' ophthalmopathy and Graves' hyperthyroidism. Study in general: Pretreatment peripheral blood was obtained at initial diagnosis.

The authors amplified TCR beta CDR3 regions, and they did so from RNA transcripts for repertoire sequencing. Scientists carried out first-round RT-PCR using HTBI primers and then a second-round multiplex PCR. TCRdb re-derived calls from the multiplex PCR reads in MiXCR, one entry per CDR3 protein. The sample yields around 660,000 distinct CDR3 sequences, 35% to 45% seen once. This CDR3 is built from 15 residues. Germline CDR1 and CDR2: SGHNT and YENEEA. Deletions cut 5 bases from V and 1 base from J, with 14 bases between. Patients with other autoimmune diseases, uncontrolled infections, pregnancy or lactation were excluded.

The sample was peripheral blood. This clonotype was sampled from an adult man with Graves' ophthalmopathy. J is TRBJ1-1 and V is TRBV11-3; weak D call: TRBD1 (5 bases). CDR3 sequence (DNA): TGTGCCAGCAGCCTGCAACCCGGGGCGAACACTGAAGCTTTCTTT. Encoded protein: CASSLQPGANTEAFF.